The T cell receptor (beta chain) under discussion was sequenced for a study of T cells expressing NK-cell markers. Overall study context: Eight donors were sequenced, of whom seven were HCMV-seropositive, while the remaining one was HCMV-seronegative.

As concerns this clonotype: The target antigen is unknown.

Study-wide results and caveats: Dominance of the CD3+CD56-NKG2C+ fraction by these clonotypes also held in several donors.

Germline V CDR1 and CDR2: SGHAT, FQNNGV. The CDR3 spans 17 residues. Template switching by 5'RACE with UMIs generated the TCR beta cDNA. Reanalyzing the 5' RACE reads, TCRdb keeps one entry per CDR3 protein, without DNA. This specimen shows some 150,000 distinct CDR3 sequences; the ten leading clones hold 37%. The origin of this receptor is a woman aged 45 to 65 in good health. The V and J genes are TRBV11-2 and TRBJ2-3; without DNA, the TCRdb call of TRBD2 cannot be checked. Source material: blood T cells: a sorted CD56 or NKG2C T cell subset, CD4+ or CD8+ T cells, or bulk PBMC T cells (not recorded which). CDR3 amino acids: CASSFSGRRVGTDTQYF.